This TCR beta chain was recovered during a study of T cell responses to AZD1222 COVID-19 vaccine. The data were produced by immunoSEQ multiplex PCR, yet TCRdb's version contains in-frame clones alone and is incomplete. The table records tens of thousands of clones, approximately 82% of them present only once. The germline V gene has CDR1 LNHDA and CDR2 SQIVND (reference sequence). The CDR3 runs to 14 residues. The junction had 10 bases not matched to a gene; V was cut back by 7 bases and J by 9 bases. V and J are TRBV19 and TRBJ2-1; 9 nucleotides align to TRBD2. This TCR came from an adult in good health. The sequencing here drew on peripheral blood, taken on day 0 of AZD1222 vaccination. The DNA for the CDR3 is TGTGCCAGTACTCCGCGGGAGGGCCTTGGTGAGCAGTTCTTC. Its protein is CASTPREGLGEQFF.